This T cell receptor beta chain originates from a study of blood T cell repertoires in COVID-19. Study background: There were acute and convalescent COVID-19 samples, and they came from the United States, Italy and Spain. T cells, B-cell-depleted T cells, or PBMCs supplied cDNA or gDNA.

The junction had 7 bases not matched to a gene; V was cut back by 1 base and J by 4 bases. In germline, CDR1 is LGHDT, CDR2 YNNKEL (reference sequence). This CDR3 region has 16 residues. In the authors' workflow: Amplification of reference gene primers provided the estimated nucleated cell counts. Only in-frame clones appear in the TCRdb table, and some are missing; sequencing was by immunoSEQ multiplex PCR. The DNA gave D and trimming, while V, J and clone size come from that table. The sample contains approximately 100,000 clones, about four fifths of which appear only once. The sequenced sample consisted of peripheral blood. The V call is TRBV3-1 (or the pseudogene TRBV3-2), the J call TRBJ2-1; 7 positions agree with TRBD2. This TCR came from a human donor in a cohort sampled during active COVID-19. CDR3 nucleotides: TGTGCCAGCAGCCAAGTGTCAAGCGGGATATACAATGAGCAGTTCTTC. This sequence encodes CASSQVSSGIYNEQFF.